This entry lists 16 T cell receptor beta chains sequenced from one sample in a study of read filtering for tumor transcriptome and immune sequencing. The library was built from roughly 400 ng RNA with molecular barcoded adaptors for alpha/delta and beta/gamma chains. TCRdb reanalysed the reads using MiXCR and keeps one entry per CDR3 protein. The sample has about 86,000 distinct CDR3 sequences; over 9% are singletons. Sequencing input: a population of CD138-negative cells sorted from bone marrow. These receptors came from a donor aged 40 or older with multiple myeloma.

There are many counts of this clonotype. This chain links TRBV2 with TRBJ2-7; the D gene is possibly TRBD2 (5 bases). CDR3 size: 14 residues. The germline V gene has CDR1 SNHLY and CDR2 FYNNEI. The V end lost 1 base, the J end lost 2 bases, and 9 bases lay between the germline ends. In nucleotides, the CDR3 is TGTGCCAGCAGTGAAGTCCGCGGGCCCTACGAGCAGTACTTC. Encoded protein: CASSEVRGPYEQYF.

This clonotype was recorded at least ten times. V usage is TRBV20-1 and J usage is TRBJ2-2; 8 bases fit TRBD1. The CDR3 length is 14 residues. Trimming removed 5 bases from V and 4 bases from J; junction bases left unmatched: 6. Germline CDR1 DFQATT, CDR2 SNEGSKA (reference sequence). CDR3 DNA sequence: TGCAGTGCTTTTGGACAGGGTGGCACCGGGGAGCTGTTTTTT. It codes for CSAFGQGGTGELFF.

A single count supports this clonotype. Being one base from a much bigger clone, this may be a read error. The missing conserved phenylalanine or tryptophan at the end of this CDR3 makes a read error likely. The V and J genes are TRBV6-2 or TRBV6-3 and TRBJ1-3; D remains unclear. The CDR3 is 14 residues long. CDR1 is MNHEY and CDR2 is SVGEGT in the germline V gene. V dropped 4 bases and J dropped 0 bases, with 7 bases sitting between them. In DNA form, the CDR3 reads TGTGCCAGCAGTTTCCGGAGCTCTGGAAACACCATATATCTT. This sequence encodes CASSFRSSGNTIYL.

This clonotype was observed at least ten times. The gene calls are TRBV7-8 and TRBJ2-1, with TRBD2 matching over 9 bases. Germline V gene data show CDR1 as SGHVS and CDR2 as FQNEAQ. The V and J ends lost 6 bases and 0 bases, in that order; junction bases with no gene match: 9. CDR3 length equals 17 residues. The CDR3 loop reads CASRKAGGTSSYNEQFF. In nucleotides, the CDR3 is TGTGCCAGCAGAAAAGCGGGAGGCACGAGCTCCTACAATGAGCAGTTCTTC.

This clonotype showed up many times. The chain links TRBV7-2 to TRBJ2-3; 8 bases match TRBD1. The V segment lost 0 bases and the J segment 3 bases; nucleotides outside the gene matches: 5. CDR1 is SGHTA, CDR2 FQGNSA, per germline. This CDR3 is built from 16 residues. The CDR3 DNA follows: TGTGCCAGCAGCTTAGCCGCACAGGGGGTTACAGATACGCAGTATTTT. As protein: CASSLAAQGVTDTQYF. Combining the CDR3 with reference TRBV7-2 and TRBJ2-3 gives the whole variable domain GAGVSQSPSNKVTEKGKDVELRCDPISGHTALYWYRQSLGQGLEFLIYFQGNSAPDKSGLPSDRFSAERTGGSVSTLTIQRTQQEDSAVYLCASSLAAQGVTDTQYFGPGTRLTVL.

A remark on this clonotype: At one end, the junction sequence differs from germline, possibly due to a read error. The V gene is TRBV5-1, the J gene TRBJ1-1, with D uncertain. CDR1 and CDR2 (germline): SGHRS, YFSETQ. The length of the CDR3 is 14 residues. CDR3: CASSLGPSSPEALF. Written as DNA, the CDR3 is TGCGCCAGCAGCTTGGGTCCATCCAGCCCTGAAGCTCTCTTT.

This clonotype came up many times. The junction departs from the called germline gene at one end, perhaps through a read error. The chain has TRBV2 and TRBJ2-1; perhaps TRBD1 as D (6 bases). The CDR3 has 13 residues. Germline CDR1 reads SNHLY; CDR2 reads FYNNEI. The CDR3 is CASSEAPGQPGIF. The DNA for the CDR3 is TGTGCCAGCAGTGAAGCGCCTGGACAGCCCGGCATCTTC.

This clonotype was seen at least ten times. The chain recombines TRBV18 with TRBJ2-1; 8 positions agree with TRBD2. The germline V gene has CDR1 KGHSH and CDR2 LQKENI. With 5 bases clipped from V and 7 bases from J, the junction kept 10 bases outside the gene matches. This CDR3 has 15 residues. For the CDR3, the DNA is TGTGCCAGCTCAACCTCCGGGACTAGAGGTAATGAGCAGTTCTTC. It yields the protein CASSTSGTRGNEQFF. Full variable domain (rest looked up from reference TRBV18 and TRBJ2-1): NAGVMQNPRHLVRRRGQEARLRCSPMKGHSHVYWYRQLPEEGLKFMVYLQKENIIDESGMPKERFSAEFPKEGPSILRIQQVVRGDSAAYFCASSTSGTRGNEQFFGPGTRLTVL.

This clonotype was detected many times. J is TRBJ2-3 and V is TRBV20-1; 9 bases match TRBD1. V lost 0 bases, J lost 6 bases, and 10 bases stayed unmatched. This CDR3 is built from 16 residues. The V gene's germline CDR1 is DFQATT and CDR2 SNEGSKA (reference sequence). The CDR3 region has the DNA TGCAGTGCTAGAGATCTCGGACAGGGGCGGCTCGATACGCAGTATTTT. Protein: CSARDLGQGRLDTQYF.

This clonotype was counted ten times or more. DNA for the CDR3: TGCGCCAGCAGCCGTCCCCCCGACAGGGATCAGTTCTTC. Residues: CASSRPPDRDQFF. The chain has TRBV5-1 and TRBJ2-1; 7 bases agree with TRBD1. CDR1 is SGHRS, CDR2 YFSETQ, per germline. V shed 4 bases, J shed 13 bases, and the junction held 11 bases outside the gene matches. The CDR3 is 13 amino acids.

With respect to this clonotype: A much more abundant neighbour one base away suggests this may be a read error. The CDR3 does not end in the conserved phenylalanine or tryptophan, so this is likely a read error. V and J are TRBV19 and TRBJ1-5; D unresolved. This CDR3 is built from 15 residues. V was shortened by 2 bases and J by 6 bases, with 14 bases between the two germline ends. Germline-derived CDR1 and CDR2 are LNHDA and SQIVND (reference sequence). CDR3 in DNA: TGTGCCAGTAGTATATCGAAGGTTTTAGGTCAGCCCCAGCATTCT. Translated, it gives CASSISKVLGQPQHS.

Worth noting for this clonotype: A far larger clone lies a single base away; this is likely a read error. CDR3: CASSLNRVRSGNQPQHF. The CDR3 DNA sequence: TGTGCCAGCAGCTTAAACAGGGTTCGTTCGGGCAATCAGCCCCAGCATTTT. The genes are TRBV7-9 and TRBJ1-5; a possible D gene is TRBD1 (6 bases). Looked up from germline, CDR1 is SEHNR and CDR2 is FQNEAQ (reference sequence). CDR3 size: 17 residues. V lost 2 bases, J lost 2 bases, and 16 bases lay in between.

There are many counts of this clonotype. This rearrangement joins TRBV11-2 to TRBJ1-1; 7 bases match TRBD1. After removal of 3 bases from V and 5 bases from J, the junction contained 3 bases not matched to a gene. Germline V gene lookup returns CDR1 SGHAT and CDR2 FQNNGV. The CDR3 is 13 residues long. The CDR3 here is CASSFKGATEAFF. The CDR3 bases are TGTGCCAGCAGCTTTAAGGGGGCGACTGAAGCTTTCTTT.

There are many counts of this clonotype. The chain recombines TRBV24-1 with TRBJ1-1; 12 bases map to TRBD1. The germline V gene has CDR1 KGHDR and CDR2 SFDVKD. J gave up 4 bases and V 3 bases, and 8 bases lay outside the gene matches. The CDR3 extends over 17 amino acids. The CDR3 nucleotides read TGTGCCACCAGTGATAACCGGGACAGGGGGCGCGGCACTGAAGCTTTCTTT. Amino acid sequence: CATSDNRDRGRGTEAFF.

This clonotype was seen at least ten times. This rearrangement joins TRBV7-2 to TRBJ1-4, with TRBD1 identical over 7 bases. Per germline, CDR1 SGHTA and CDR2 FQGNSA. This CDR3 is built from 15 residues. With 1 base clipped from V and 7 bases from J, the junction kept 6 bases outside the gene matches. Here the CDR3 DNA reads TGTGCCAGCAGCTTAGGTTGGACAGGAGGTGAAAAACTGTTTTTT. Protein sequence: CASSLGWTGGEKLFF.

The table lists this clonotype with many counts. This rearrangement joins TRBV27 to TRBJ1-4, with 8 bases matching TRBD1. With V trimmed by 5 bases and J by 6 bases, 5 bases remained unmatched. The CDR3 is made up of 14 amino acids. Germline V gene data show CDR1 as MNHEY and CDR2 as SMNVEV (reference sequence). CDR3 sequence: CASSPDRDDEKLFF. The CDR3 DNA is TGTGCCAGCAGTCCGGACAGGGACGATGAAAAACTGTTTTTT.